This is a list of T cell receptor beta chains from one sample in a study of lymphopenia after photon versus proton radiotherapy. Repertoires were generated with immunoSEQ multiplex PCR, while TCRdb's copy carries only in-frame clones and drops some. The profile shows 40,000 to 45,000 clones, over 75% of them singletons. The sequencing here drew on peripheral blood, taken from a patient treated with proton-based radiotherapy. The receptor source for this set is a woman between 65 and 79 years old with pancreatic cancer. Each CDR3 is given with its conserved first and last residue. A D gene is named only where the DNA matches it firmly. The size of a clone is reported for some rows only, either as once, few or many, or as a class for expanded clones.

CASSFLTHEQFF	TGTGCCAGCAGCTTCTTAACCCATGAGCAGTTCTTC	TRBJ2-1	NA	TRBV7-9	NA
CATSRGGAQNEKLFF	TGTGCCACCAGCAGGGGGGGGGCCCAGAATGAAAAACTGTTTTTT	TRBJ1-4	NA	TRBV15	NA
CASSFTGTIGSEKLFF	TGTGCCAGCAGTTTTACCGGGACCATTGGCTCTGAAAAACTGTTTTTT	TRBJ1-4	NA	TRBV28	once
CASSISGTLTDTQYF	TGTGCCAGTAGTATCAGCGGGACCCTCACAGATACGCAGTATTTT	TRBJ2-3	TRBD2	TRBV19	NA
CASSQGAGDTQYF	TGTGCCAGCTCACAGGGGGCTGGGGATACGCAGTATTTT	TRBJ2-3	TRBD1	TRBV18	NA
CASTGTAYEQYF	TGCGCCAGCACCGGGACTGCCTACGAGCAGTACTTC	TRBJ2-7	NA	TRBV10-2	NA
CAVGQGLRGNQPQHF	TGTGCCGTAGGGCAGGGTCTCAGGGGCAATCAGCCCCAGCATTTT	TRBJ1-5	NA	TRBV19	NA
CASSLLPGQDYEQYF	TGTGCCAGCAGCTTGCTTCCGGGACAGGACTACGAGCAGTACTTC	TRBJ2-7	TRBD1	TRBV5-8	NA
CASSLLLAGTPYEQYF	TGTGCCAGCAGTTTGCTGCTCGCGGGAACCCCCTACGAGCAGTACTTC	TRBJ2-7	NA	TRBV27	NA
CASSTRQGLHEQYF	TGTGCCAGCAGCACCCGACAGGGGCTCCACGAGCAGTACTTC	TRBJ2-7	TRBD1	TRBV7-8	NA
CASGLAQGVNIQYF	TGTGCCAGCGGTTTGGCACAGGGGGTTAACATTCAGTACTTC	TRBJ2-4	TRBD1	TRBV28	NA